A selection of T cell receptor beta chains follows, all from one sample in a study of T cells after yellow fever vaccination. TCRdb analysed the 5' RACE reads with MiXCR anew, one entry per CDR3 protein. The sample has 110,000 or so distinct CDR3 sequences; 7.2% are singletons. The starting material was CD4+ T cells sorted from PBMCs, obtained 45 days after the first yellow fever vaccination. These receptors originate from a man aged 18-30 years who received the YFV17D yellow fever vaccine. CDR3s include the opening cysteine and the closing phenylalanine or tryptophan. The D gene is left open where the match is weak. The size entry is marked missing in some rows and otherwise reads once, few, many or a size class.

D: -; J: TRBJ2-5; V: TRBV3-1; size: -; DNA: TGTGCCAGCAGCCAAGAGCGGCGATCCCTTGCTGAGACCCAGTACTTC; CDR3: CASSQERRSLAETQYF
D: -; J: TRBJ2-3; V: TRBV5-1; size: few; DNA: TGCGCCAGCAGCTCTGGAGATACGCAGTATTTT; CDR3: CASSSGDTQYF
D: -; J: TRBJ1-1; V: TRBV12-3/TRBV12-4; size: many; DNA: TGTGCCAGCAGTCCACAGCTTGGGCCAGGCGCTTTCTTT; CDR3: CASSPQLGPGAFF
D: -; J: TRBJ2-2; V: TRBV2; size: many; DNA: TGTGCCAGCCTAGAGATGGACGGGAACACCGGGGAGCTGTTTTTT; CDR3: CASLEMDGNTGELFF
D: TRBD1; J: TRBJ1-3; V: TRBV6-5; size: many; DNA: TGTGCCAGCAACCGGGACAGACACTCTGGAAACACCATATATTTT; CDR3: CASNRDRHSGNTIYF
D: -; J: TRBJ2-5; V: TRBV7-9; size: many; DNA: TGTGCCAGCAGCTTTTCAGGGGGGAGAGAGACCCAGTACTTC; CDR3: CASSFSGGRETQYF
D: TRBD1; J: TRBJ2-7; V: TRBV11-3; size: many; DNA: TGTGCCAGCAGCTTATCAGGGGGTGACTACGAGCAGTACTTC; CDR3: CASSLSGGDYEQYF
D: -; J: TRBJ2-2; V: TRBV5-1; size: many; DNA: TGCGCCAGCAGCTTGATTTTAACCGGGGAGCTGTTTTTT; CDR3: CASSLILTGELFF
D: -; J: TRBJ2-7; V: TRBV3-1; size: many; DNA: TGTGCCAGCAGGTCGAGGGGCCACGAGCAGTACTTC; CDR3: CASRSRGHEQYF
D: -; J: TRBJ1-4; V: TRBV5-1; size: many; DNA: TGCGCCAGCAGCCCGGGGCCTAATGAAAAACTGTTTTTT; CDR3: CASSPGPNEKLFF
D: -; J: TRBJ1-2; V: TRBV20-1; size: many; DNA: TGCAGTGCTAGAGATACGGGGGTTTATTCGGGCTACACCTTC; CDR3: CSARDTGVYSGYTF
D: -; J: TRBJ2-5; V: TRBV20-1; size: many; DNA: TGCAGTGCTAGAGATTTTGCGCGGGTTGGGGGCACCCAGTACTTC; CDR3: CSARDFARVGGTQYF
D: TRBD2; J: TRBJ2-5; V: TRBV20-1; size: -; DNA: TGCAGTGCCCCACTAGCGTCGGAGACCCAGTACTTC; CDR3: CSAPLASETQYF
D: -; J: TRBJ1-1; V: TRBV5-1; size: many; DNA: TGCGCCAGCAGCTCGACGGGGGGGATAATAAACACTGAAGCTTTCTTT; CDR3: CASSSTGGIINTEAFF
D: TRBD1; J: TRBJ2-2; V: TRBV7-8; size: many; DNA: TGTGCCAGCAGCACACGACAGGGGCTGGAGCTGTTTTTT; CDR3: CASSTRQGLELFF
D: TRBD1; J: TRBJ1-5; V: TRBV20-1; size: many; DNA: TGCAGTGCTAAAGATGCCGGGACAGGGCATCAGCCCCAGCATTTT; CDR3: CSAKDAGTGHQPQHF
D: TRBD2; J: TRBJ2-1; V: TRBV7-2; size: many; DNA: TGTGCCAGCAGCCAGCTAGCGGGGGCCTACAATGAGCAGTTCTTC; CDR3: CASSQLAGAYNEQFF
D: TRBD1; J: TRBJ2-2; V: TRBV6-1; size: many; DNA: TGTGCCAGCAGTCCAGGGGACAGGGCTTCCGGGGAGCTGTTTTTT; CDR3: CASSPGDRASGELFF
D: -; J: TRBJ1-6; V: TRBV4-1; size: once; DNA: TGCGCCAGCAGCCAAGAACGTAAGTCACCCCTCCACTTT; CDR3: CASSQERKSPLHF
D: -; J: TRBJ2-3; V: TRBV4-2; size: -; DNA: TGTGCCAGCAGCCAAGCTGCTAGGGGGGGGACAGATACGCAGTATTTT; CDR3: CASSQAARGGTDTQYF
D: TRBD1; J: TRBJ1-2; V: TRBV5-5; size: many; DNA: TGTGCCAGCAGCTTCCGGGACAGGGGGTCTCCTAACTATGGCTACACCTTC; CDR3: CASSFRDRGSPNYGYTF
D: -; J: TRBJ2-5; V: TRBV6-5; size: many; DNA: TGTGCCAGCAGTTTTCCCGGGACCCGGCTTGAGGCCCAGTACTTC; CDR3: CASSFPGTRLEAQYF
D: -; J: TRBJ2-5; V: TRBV18; size: many; DNA: TGTGCCAGCTCACCACCGCTCGGGGAGACCCAGTACTTC; CDR3: CASSPPLGETQYF
D: -; J: TRBJ2-3; V: TRBV20-1; size: many; DNA: TGCAGTGCTGAGGGACGCACAGATACGCAGTATTTT; CDR3: CSAEGRTDTQYF
D: -; J: TRBJ2-5; V: TRBV5-1; size: many; DNA: TGCGCCAGCAGCTTGGAGCAGGGAAGGGAGACCCAGTACTTC; CDR3: CASSLEQGRETQYF
D: -; J: TRBJ2-4; V: TRBV6-1; size: many; DNA: TGTGCCAGCAGCCGAGACAGGGACTCGAGCATTCAGTACTTC; CDR3: CASSRDRDSSIQYF
D: -; J: TRBJ1-2; V: TRBV20-1; size: many; DNA: TGCAGTGCTAGAGATAACTATGGCTACACCTTC; CDR3: CSARDNYGYTF
D: TRBD1; J: TRBJ2-3; V: TRBV28; size: many; DNA: TGTGCCAGCGGGTCGCCGGGACAGGGAACAGATACGCAGTATTTT; CDR3: CASGSPGQGTDTQYF
D: -; J: TRBJ2-5; V: TRBV11-3; size: many; DNA: TGTGCCAGGCCTTTAGGCAGCAATGCACAAGAGACCCAGTACTTC; CDR3: CARPLGSNAQETQYF
D: -; J: TRBJ2-7; V: TRBV12-3/TRBV12-4; size: many; DNA: TGTGCCAGCAGTTCCTCAGGGGCGGGTGAGCAGTACTTC; CDR3: CASSSSGAGEQYF
D: -; J: TRBJ2-2; V: TRBV5-1; size: few; DNA: TGCGCCAGCAGCTTGGTAGGACGGATCACCGGGGAGCTGTTTTTT; CDR3: CASSLVGRITGELFF
D: -; J: TRBJ2-5; V: TRBV5-1; size: many; DNA: TGCGCCAGCAGTACCGAAGGACGGAAAGAGACCCAGTACTTC; CDR3: CASSTEGRKETQYF
D: TRBD1; J: TRBJ2-3; V: TRBV20-1; size: -; DNA: TGCAGTGCTAGTTGGAAAGGGGGCGGGACAGATACGCAGTATTTT; CDR3: CSASWKGGGTDTQYF
D: TRBD2; J: TRBJ2-1; V: TRBV18; size: many; DNA: TGTGCCAGCTCCCTGACTAGCGGGGGGGCCGTTGAGCAGTTCTTC; CDR3: CASSLTSGGAVEQFF
D: -; J: TRBJ2-3; V: TRBV20-1; size: many; DNA: TGCAGTGCTAGAACCCCGGGGACGAATACGCAGTATTTT; CDR3: CSARTPGTNTQYF
D: -; J: TRBJ1-2; V: TRBV4-3; size: many; DNA: TGCGCCAGCAGCCAAGATAACAACTATGGCTACACCTTC; CDR3: CASSQDNNYGYTF
D: TRBD2; J: TRBJ2-1; V: TRBV18; size: many; DNA: TGTGCCAGCTCACCACAGCGGGGGGATGACAATGAGCAGTTCTTC; CDR3: CASSPQRGDDNEQFF
D: TRBD2; J: TRBJ2-3; V: TRBV6-5; size: many; DNA: TGTGCCAGCATGTTTAGCGGGGGTACAGATACGCAGTATTTT; CDR3: CASMFSGGTDTQYF
D: -; J: TRBJ1-1; V: TRBV7-2; size: many; DNA: TGTGCCAGCAGCTTAGTAGGTCGGGGAGAAGCTTTCTTT; CDR3: CASSLVGRGEAFF
D: -; J: TRBJ2-2; V: TRBV18; size: many; DNA: TGTGCCAGCTCACCCCGGGACTCGAACACCGGGGAGCTGTTTTTT; CDR3: CASSPRDSNTGELFF
D: -; J: TRBJ2-1; V: TRBV5-1; size: -; DNA: TGCGCCAGCAGCACGATCGGCGGGGCGGCGGCGGAGCAGTTCTTC; CDR3: CASSTIGGAAAEQFF
D: TRBD1; J: TRBJ2-5; V: TRBV5-4; size: few; DNA: TGTGCCAGCAGCTCACAGGGGGGTCAAGAGACCCAGTACTTC; CDR3: CASSSQGGQETQYF
D: TRBD2; J: TRBJ2-1; V: TRBV19; size: -; DNA: TGTGCCAGTCGAGGGGTTCATAGCGGGGGGCCGAAAACTAGCTCCTACAATGAGCAGTTCTTC; CDR3: CASRGVHSGGPKTSSYNEQFF
D: -; J: TRBJ1-6; V: TRBV19; size: few; DNA: TGTGCCAGTAGTATTCTGGCTTCACCCCTCCACTTT; CDR3: CASSILASPLHF
D: TRBD2; J: TRBJ2-1; V: TRBV2; size: -; DNA: TGTGCCAGCTGGCGACTAGCGGGGGCCGACAATGAGCAGTTCTTC; CDR3: CASWRLAGADNEQFF
D: -; J: TRBJ1-1; V: TRBV6-6; size: many; DNA: TGTGCCAGCAGTTACCAGGGTTACACTGAAGCTTTCTTT; CDR3: CASSYQGYTEAFF
D: -; J: TRBJ1-2; V: TRBV24-1; size: many; DNA: TGTGCCACCAGTGGAGGAAGGGGCTATGATGGCTACACCTTC; CDR3: CATSGGRGYDGYTF
D: -; J: TRBJ1-1; V: TRBV5-6; size: many; DNA: TGTGCCAGCAGCCCAACGTTGGGACATCAAGCTTTCTTT; CDR3: CASSPTLGHQAFF
D: -; J: TRBJ2-6; V: TRBV20-1; size: few; DNA: TGCAGTGCTAGACCAATCGGATTGGTTTCTGGGGCCAACGTCCTGACTTTC; CDR3: CSARPIGLVSGANVLTF
D: TRBD2; J: TRBJ2-3; V: TRBV20-1; size: many; DNA: TGCAGTGCTAGAGGACTAGCGGGGGGGTATTGGTCAGATACGCAGTATTTT; CDR3: CSARGLAGGYWSDTQYF
D: -; J: TRBJ2-6; V: TRBV29-1; size: -; DNA: TGCAGCGTTGAAGGCGCCCCCGGGGCCAACGTCCTGACTTTC; CDR3: CSVEGAPGANVLTF
D: TRBD1; J: TRBJ1-1; V: TRBV20-1; size: many; DNA: TGCGGGGGACAGGAGAACACTGAAGCTTTCTTT; CDR3: CGGQENTEAFF
D: TRBD2; J: TRBJ2-5; V: TRBV20-1; size: -; DNA: TGCAGTGCTAGGGAGGGACTAGCGGGGGGTACTGGGGAGACCCAGTACTTC; CDR3: CSAREGLAGGTGETQYF
D: -; J: TRBJ1-5; V: TRBV20-1; size: many; DNA: TGCAGTGCTCCAGGGGAAAATAGCTATAGCAATCAGCCCCAGCATTTT; CDR3: CSAPGENSYSNQPQHF
D: -; J: TRBJ1-4; V: TRBV4-2; size: many; DNA: TGTGCCAGCAGCCAAGCGAACGGTAATGAAAAACTGTTTTTT; CDR3: CASSQANGNEKLFF
D: TRBD1; J: TRBJ2-1; V: TRBV5-1; size: many; DNA: TGCGCCAGCATGGGACAGCCCTTCAATGAGCAGTTCTTC; CDR3: CASMGQPFNEQFF
D: -; J: TRBJ2-1; V: TRBV23-1; size: -; DNA: TGCGCCAGCAGAGCCGACAGGCTAAATGAGCAGTTCTTC; CDR3: CASRADRLNEQFF
D: TRBD1; J: TRBJ2-5; V: TRBV4-1; size: many; DNA: TGCGCCAGCAGCCCGGGGACAGGGGAAAAGGAGACCCAGTACTTC; CDR3: CASSPGTGEKETQYF
D: -; J: TRBJ1-4; V: TRBV5-1; size: many; DNA: TGCGCCAGCAGCTTGGCTGGGGACGGGATTGAAAAACTGTTTTTT; CDR3: CASSLAGDGIEKLFF